This T cell receptor beta chain was obtained from a study of CD8 T cells in Susac syndrome. The CDR3 runs 15 residues. Germline trimming cut 5 bases from V and 4 bases from J; bases unmatched to any gene: 6. Per germline, CDR1 MNHEY and CDR2 SMNVEV (reference sequence). Reverse transcription used about 0.45 to 1 ug RNA and random hexamers. Via MiXCR, TCRdb re-called the immunoSEQ multiplex PCR reads, giving one row per CDR3 protein. Seen here are roughly 80,000 distinct CDR3 sequences, around nine tenths observed once, and the top ten hold around 0.49%. The sequence derives from a human donor with multiple sclerosis. The V call is TRBV27, the J call TRBJ1-2; 11 bases map to TRBD1. Sequencing was performed on CD8+ T cells from PBMCs. The CDR3 nucleotides are TGTGCCAGCAGTCCCGGGACAGGGGGGGTCTATGGCTACACCTTC. Encoded protein: CASSPGTGGVYGYTF.